The present TCR beta chain was sequenced within a study of T cell responses to AZD1222 COVID-19 vaccine. General study findings and limits: Increases in Spike-specific TCR breadth and depth were seen after two AZD1222 doses.

Some clones are missing from TCRdb's copy, which holds only in-frame ones; the method was immunoSEQ multiplex PCR. The sample contains under 110,000 clones, roughly 87% of which appear only once. This CDR3 is 13 amino acids long. V lost 7 bases, J lost 7 bases, and 16 bases lay in between. As regards this clone: Its antigen is undetermined.

The sample in question was peripheral blood, obtained on day 0 of AZD1222 vaccination. The origin of this receptor is an adult in good health. This rearrangement joins TRBV12-3 or TRBV12-4 to TRBJ2-5, with a possible D match to TRBD2 (5 bases). As DNA, the CDR3 is TGTGCCAGCACCGACTCGGGGTGGTCGACCCAGTACTTC. It translates to CASTDSGWSTQYF.